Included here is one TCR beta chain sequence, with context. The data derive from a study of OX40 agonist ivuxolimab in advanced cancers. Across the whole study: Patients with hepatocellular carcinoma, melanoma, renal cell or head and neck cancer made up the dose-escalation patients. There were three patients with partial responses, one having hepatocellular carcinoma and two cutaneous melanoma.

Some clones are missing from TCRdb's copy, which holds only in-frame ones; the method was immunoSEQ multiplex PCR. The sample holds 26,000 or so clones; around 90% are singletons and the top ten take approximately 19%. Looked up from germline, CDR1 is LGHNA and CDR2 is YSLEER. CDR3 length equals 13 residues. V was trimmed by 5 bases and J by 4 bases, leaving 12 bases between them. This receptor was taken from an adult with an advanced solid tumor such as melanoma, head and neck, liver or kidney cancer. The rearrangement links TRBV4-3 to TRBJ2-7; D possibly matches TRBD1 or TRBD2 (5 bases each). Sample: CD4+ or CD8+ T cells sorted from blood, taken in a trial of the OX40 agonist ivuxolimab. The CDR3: CASSASRGYEQYF. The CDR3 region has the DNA TGCGCCAGCAGCGCCTCGAGGGGATACGAGCAGTACTTC.